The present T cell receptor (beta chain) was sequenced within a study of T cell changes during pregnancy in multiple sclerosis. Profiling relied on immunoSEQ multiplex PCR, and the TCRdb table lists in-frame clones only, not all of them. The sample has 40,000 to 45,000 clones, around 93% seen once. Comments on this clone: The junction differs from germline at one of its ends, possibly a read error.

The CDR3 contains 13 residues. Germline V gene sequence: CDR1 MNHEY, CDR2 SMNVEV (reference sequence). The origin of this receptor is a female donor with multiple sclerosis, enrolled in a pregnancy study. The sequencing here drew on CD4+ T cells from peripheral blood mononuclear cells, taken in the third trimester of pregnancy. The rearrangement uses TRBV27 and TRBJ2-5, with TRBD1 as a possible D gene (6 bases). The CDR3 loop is CVSSLSRGQTQYF. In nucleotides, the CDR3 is TGTGTCAGCAGTTTAAGCAGGGGCCAGACCCAGTACTTC.